These T cell receptor beta chains were read from a single sample in a study of tumor-infiltrating lymphocytes in primary liver carcinoma. From the multiplex PCR reads, TCRdb called clonotypes with MiXCR, one entry per CDR3 protein. The profile shows 200,000 or so distinct CDR3 sequences, less than 65% of them singletons. The sequenced sample was peripheral blood. The receptors here all came from an older woman with primary liver carcinoma and hepatitis B virus infection. Both conserved end residues are part of each CDR3. D genes are given only for firm matches. Where a row states a size, it is once, few, many or the class of an expanded clone; other rows omit it.

>NA|TRBJ2-1|TRBV11-2|NA
TGTGCCAGCAGCTTATGGGGTGGGGGGAACAATGAGCAGTTCTTC
CASSLWGGGNNEQFF
>NA|TRBJ2-1|TRBV5-1|few
TGCGCCAGCAGCTTGTTCGCAGGGGAGCCCCGGCAGTTCTTC
CASSLFAGEPRQFF
>NA|TRBJ2-1|TRBV5-4|many
TGTGCCAGCAGCTTGGAGACTAGTAATGAGCAGTTCTTC
CASSLETSNEQFF
>TRBD1|TRBJ2-6|TRBV12-3/TRBV12-4|NA
TGTGCCAGCATTCAACGACAGGGTGGGATCAACGTCCTGACTTTC
CASIQRQGGINVLTF
>NA|TRBJ1-6|TRBV4-1|NA
TGCGCCAGCAGCCAAGAGGGCAAGGGTTGTAATTCACCCCTCCACTTT
CASSQEGKGCNSPLHF
>NA|TRBJ2-3|TRBV7-9|NA
TGTGCCAGCAGCCAGGAGGGGCACGGCACAGATACGCAGTATTTT
CASSQEGHGTDTQYF
>TRBD2|TRBJ2-3|TRBV6-5|NA
TGTGCCATCATCGGAAGTGCGGGAGGGGCAGATACGCAGTATTTT
CAIIGSAGGADTQYF
>NA|TRBJ2-3|TRBV11-2|NA
TGTGCCATCAGTACGACACCTAGCACAGATACGCAGTATTTT
CAISTTPSTDTQYF
>TRBD2|TRBJ2-1|TRBV28|NA
TGTGCCAGCAGCCCGTTGACTAGCGGGAAGGCCCATGAGCAGTTCTTC
CASSPLTSGKAHEQFF
>NA|TRBJ1-4|TRBV14|NA
TGTGCCAGCAGCCAAGGGTTTCATGAAAAACTGTTTTTT
CASSQGFHEKLFF